This TCR beta chain was captured in a study of control samples from healthy donors and cancer patients. Assay: immunoSEQ multiplex PCR; the TCRdb copy retains only in-frame clones and omits some. The sample has roughly 150,000 clones, 75% to 90% seen once. CDR3 size: 17 residues. The germline V gene encodes CDR1 KGHDR and CDR2 SFDVKD. Losses at the gene ends were 3 bases for V and 5 bases for J; bases not matched to a gene: 12. V usage is TRBV24-1 and J usage is TRBJ2-1; TRBD1 matches 7 bases. The source is a man aged 25 to 40 in good health. The specimen was blood. The CDR3 protein is CATSDRTGRIVHNEQFF. The CDR3 bases are TGTGCCACCAGTGATAGGACAGGCCGAATAGTCCACAATGAGCAGTTCTTC.